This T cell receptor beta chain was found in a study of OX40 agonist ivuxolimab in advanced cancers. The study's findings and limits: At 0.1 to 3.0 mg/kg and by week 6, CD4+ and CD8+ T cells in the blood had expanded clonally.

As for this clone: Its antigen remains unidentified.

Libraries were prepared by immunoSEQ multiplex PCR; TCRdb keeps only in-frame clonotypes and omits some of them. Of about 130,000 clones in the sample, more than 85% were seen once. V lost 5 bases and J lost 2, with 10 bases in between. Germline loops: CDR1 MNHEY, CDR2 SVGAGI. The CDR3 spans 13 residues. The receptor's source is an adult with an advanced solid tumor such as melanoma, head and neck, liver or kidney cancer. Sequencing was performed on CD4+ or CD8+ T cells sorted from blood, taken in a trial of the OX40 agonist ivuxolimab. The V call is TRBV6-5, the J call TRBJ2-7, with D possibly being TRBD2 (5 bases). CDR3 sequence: CASSEFGAYEQYF. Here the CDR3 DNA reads TGTGCCAGCAGTGAATTCGGGGCCTACGAGCAGTACTTC.